Reported below is one TCR beta chain. Its antigen remains undetermined. No qualities accompany the bases; no much larger clone lies one base away. This sample was taken from a study of cytomegalovirus exposure and HLA in healthy donors (dated 2017 in TCRdb). The study in broad terms: An earlier analysis of several hundred of the donors reported 276 Gb of sequence data and 117 million unique TCR beta sequences obtained from around 170 million T cells. Roughly 290 gigabases of sequencing data and approximately 91 million unique TCR sequences made up an early release that covered 640 HLA-typed donors. Among the roughly 390 genotyped donors, approximately 76% belonged to the genetic ancestry cluster associated with self-reported Caucasian donors. The aim of the study was to test whether cataloging public T cell receptors could identify signatures of past pathogen exposure. The T cell repertoires of some 670 subjects were profiled by immunosequencing and related to cytomegalovirus serostatus. A separate validation cohort of about 110 different subjects was used in addition to the approximately 700-subject first cohort. To predict cytomegalovirus infection status, the study combined high-throughput TCR immunosequencing, statistical association of individual TCRs with disease status, and machine learning. In a later analysis, previously published TCR beta repertoires from 670 or so donors were re-analyzed and high-resolution HLA genotyping was added so that TCR occurrence patterns could be studied. In the later analysis, no new phenotypic data were used to find candidate immune exposures; instead, reliance was placed on TCR beta sequences and their occurrence across donors. In an earlier analysis of roughly 540 of the donors, high-throughput TCR beta sequencing was used to judge whether each TCR beta V gene segment behaved as functional or pseudogenic. Donor age, sex, ethnicity and CMV serostatus were collected together with the repertoire data. A later genetic analysis took genome-wide SNP genotypes for about 65% of the 666 donors and used that subset as a discovery cohort. Every repertoire in the discovery cohort had been generated on one and the same sequencing platform. Class I and class II HLA loci were covered by the typing at four-digit resolution. The number of typed donors differed by locus: about 620-640 for A, B, C, DRB1 and DQB1; 522 for DQA1; some 610 for DPA1; and around 470 for DPB1. Because of strong linkage in the cohort, roughly five DR-DQ haplotypes were treated as single units for association and clustering. Among 300 to 450 genotyped donors of the cohort, an average of 235,054 unique TCR beta nucleotide sequences were sequenced per donor, 15% to 20% of them non-productive.

The investigation overall reported the following: In a later analysis, 16,951 TCR beta sequences were associated with specific HLA alleles at a false discovery rate of 0.05. Strong co-occurrence of HLA alleles, especially DR and DQ, made assigning TCR associations to individual alleles difficult. According to a later genetic analysis, donors in an Asian-associated ancestry cluster had fewer N-insertions in productive TCRs than the approximately 670-donor mean. Correlated functional status among segregating V segments might be attributable to linkage disequilibrium, but an unknown experimental factor could not be ruled out. For the cohort, immune exposure information was limited to CMV serostatus. According to a later analysis, most CMV-associated TCR beta chains appeared to be HLA-restricted, and the HLA associations seemed to be driven largely by CMV exposure. A further reported finding was that TCR beta sequences accurately predicted the HLA-A and HLA-B alleles for most subjects in the first cohort. Because counts were too low, about 18 rarely observed V segments, including chromosome 9 orphons, were left out of the earlier analysis of some 640 of the donors. In a later analysis, HLA-associated TCR beta chains showed more clonal expansion and lower generation probabilities than non-associated chains that were equally common. Because the 87-base-pair reads could not distinguish some IMGT-functional V segments, including TRBV6-2 and TRBV6-3, those segments were excluded. According to a later analysis, TCR association rates differed among HLA loci, with DRB1 alleles showing the most associated TCRs and HLA-C alleles showing the fewest. The presence/absence analyses assumed that sequencing depth was roughly uniform across donors, and that assumption may not be true. According to the authors, the approach could potentially be generalized to other disease states and immunological phenotypes. Because some donors lacked HLA typing at each locus, the association tests relied only on the typed subset. A later genetic analysis associated a missense DCLRE1C variant with V-gene and J-gene trimming of TCR beta chains, and an independent cohort replicated the association. In vitro tests confirmed that a few of the cytomegalovirus-associated TCR beta chains recognize cytomegalovirus antigens. The sequencing pipeline was judged likely to have produced a cluster of highly shared sequence variants as a technical artifact. Most TCR sequences were observed very rarely across donors, whereas some public TCRs were present in many individuals. In an earlier analysis of more than 500 of the donors, most TCR beta V segments appeared in productive rearrangements about 87% or about 30% of the time, broadly matching IMGT annotations. In the study, 150 to 200 TCR beta chains were listed as associated with cytomegalovirus. The cohort was sequenced for TCR beta chains only, and without alpha or paired-chain data the features that could be detected were limited. The classifier was reported to diagnose cytomegalovirus status with high specificity and sensitivity in both the original and validation cohorts. Several of the top co-occurrence clusters appeared to be linked to parvovirus B19, influenza, CMV and Epstein-Barr virus, according to a later analysis.

The library relied on the immunoSEQ multiplex PCR assay. For the multiplex PCR, a mixture combining 60 forward primers for TCR Vbeta segments and 13 reverse primers for TCR Jbeta segments was used. The CDR3 region of rearranged TCR beta genes was amplified from genomic DNA with a multiplex PCR assay. Amplified TCR beta libraries were sequenced as 87-base-pair reads on the Illumina HiSeq System. Processing in the source paper ran as follows. Across the 700 or so repertoires, a later analysis counted roughly 84 million unique TCR beta chains, approximately 12 million of which were shared by at least two donors. Raw reads were error-corrected and collapsed into unique sequences with a nearest-neighbor algorithm that merged closely related sequences to remove PCR and sequencing errors. To assign V, D and J gene segments, CDR3 sequences were aligned to IMGT reference sequences. Each retained sequence needed at least a six-nucleotide match to both a V gene segment and a J gene segment. A rearrangement was called productive if the CDR3 had no stop codons and remained in frame with V and J, and every other rearrangement was called non-productive. Following IMGT convention, CDR3 was defined as the stretch from the second conserved V-encoded cysteine up to the conserved J-encoded phenylalanine. The earlier analysis of a few hundred of the donors excluded sequences that lacked an unambiguous match to a single V gene segment. In an earlier analysis of approximately 590 of the donors, a V segment was called functional when productive rearrangements were above 56.7%, and segregating when the standard deviation between donors exceeded 5%. A statistical classification framework was built to diagnose cytomegalovirus status from the catalog of TCR beta chain sequences. In a later analysis, V and J genes were assigned by comparing TCR nucleotide sequences against IMGT/GENE-DB human TR gene sequences. A later analysis assigned CDR3 sequences and most-parsimonious VDJ recombination scenarios with the TCRdist pipeline. In a later analysis, each TCR beta chain was defined by its CDR3 amino acid sequence together with its V-gene family, and reads lacking a unique V-gene family were excluded. As a way to deal with suspected cross-contamination and a sequencing artifact, a later analysis dropped roughly 620 nucleotide sequences that were highly shared and had low generation probability. For each public chain, a later analysis derived a clonal expansion index from normalized ranks of inferred template counts within each repertoire. In a later analysis, generation probabilities were computed with a VDJ recombination model fitted to out-of-frame rearrangements, and the resulting probabilities were checked against IGoR. In a later analysis, TCR-TCR, TCR-HLA and TCR-CMV co-occurrence was scored with hypergeometric tests, and a repertoire-size bias correction was applied to TCR pairs. False discovery rates were estimated in a later analysis by permuting HLA or CMV assignments 20 times. In a later analysis, co-occurring TCRs were grouped using DBSCAN, with TCRdist sequence similarity added in when clustering inside HLA-allele-positive subsets. Repertoires with fewer than 30,000 or more than 120,000 public chains, plus five repertoires with anomalous nucleotide sharing, were excluded from co-occurrence clustering. TCRdb mirrors the immuneACCESS table, restricted to in-frame sequences. Some clones are absent from its copies; in checked studies, under half trace to an unresolved V gene, and the reason for the others is unknown. V and J calls and clone size are those listed in that table; D and trimming were worked out from the DNA. Recorded for this sample are about 120,000 clones; 70% to 80% of them occurred a single time. 3% to 4.5% of the sample rests with the top ten.

The cohort comprised several hundred healthy bone marrow donors. At the time of sampling, all cohort members were nominally healthy, though unrecorded immune exposures were likely present. The donor was CMV seropositive and was included in the group of 250 to 350 seropositive cohort members. Each donor provided a peripheral blood sample, and peripheral blood mononuclear cells were used for TCR beta sequencing. Genomic DNA was extracted from the blood cell samples with the Qiagen DNeasy Blood Extraction Kit. CDR1 and CDR2, looked up from the germline V gene, are MNHNS and SASEGT. V trim: 5 bases; J trim: 3 bases; unmatched bases: 7. The CDR3 runs 15 residues from the cysteine to the phenylalanine. Of all the DNA, just the CDR3 is kept, 45 bases in frame from base 1.

This receptor was obtained from a man aged 40-49 years in good health and CMV-seropositive. Material: PBMCs. The sequence links TRBV6-1 to TRBJ1-5, with 7 bases in between that match TRBD1. The bases are TGTGCCAGCAGTTCTAGGGGACAGTACAATCAGCCCCAGCATTTT. Its coded protein is CASSSRGQYNQPQHF.